Below, one T cell receptor beta chain is given with its context. The record originates from a study of control samples from healthy donors and cancer patients. Sequencing used immunoSEQ multiplex PCR; TCRdb keeps in-frame clones, though not all of them. Of just over 150,000 clones in the sample, 80% to 90% were seen once. The CDR3 is made up of 11 amino acids. CDR1 is DFQATT, CDR2 SNEGSKA, per germline (reference sequence). V gave up 2 bases and J gave up 7 bases, with 5 bases separating them. This rearrangement joins TRBV20-1 to TRBJ1-4; D might be TRBD1 (5 bases). Source material: blood. The receptor was derived from a man aged 25 to 40 in good health. The CDR3 bases are TGCAGTGCTAGACAGGGTGAAAAACTGTTTTTT. Amino acids: CSARQGEKLFF.